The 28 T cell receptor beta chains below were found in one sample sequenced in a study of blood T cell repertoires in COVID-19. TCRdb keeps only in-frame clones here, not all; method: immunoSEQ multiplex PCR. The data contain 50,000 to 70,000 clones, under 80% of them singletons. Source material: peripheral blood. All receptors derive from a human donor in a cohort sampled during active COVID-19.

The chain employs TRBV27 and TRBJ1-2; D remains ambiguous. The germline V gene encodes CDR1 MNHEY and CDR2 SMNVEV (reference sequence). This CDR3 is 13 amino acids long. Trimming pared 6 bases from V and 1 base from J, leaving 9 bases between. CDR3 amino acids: CASSRTDNYGYTF. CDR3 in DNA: TGTGCCAGCAGCCGCACAGATAACTATGGCTACACCTTC.

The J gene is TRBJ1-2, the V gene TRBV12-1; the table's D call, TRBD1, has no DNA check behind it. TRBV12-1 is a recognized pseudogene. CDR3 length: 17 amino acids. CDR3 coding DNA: TGTGCCAGCAGCTTTGATCCCCCTGGACAGGGGCTCTATGGCTACACCTTC. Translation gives CASSFDPPGQGLYGYTF.

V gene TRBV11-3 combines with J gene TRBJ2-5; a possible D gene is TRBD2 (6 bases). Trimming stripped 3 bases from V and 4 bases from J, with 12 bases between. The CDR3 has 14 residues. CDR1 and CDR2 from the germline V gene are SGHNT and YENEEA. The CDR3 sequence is CASSFGGAGETQYF. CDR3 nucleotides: TGTGCCAGCAGCTTTGGGGGAGCGGGAGAGACCCAGTACTTC.

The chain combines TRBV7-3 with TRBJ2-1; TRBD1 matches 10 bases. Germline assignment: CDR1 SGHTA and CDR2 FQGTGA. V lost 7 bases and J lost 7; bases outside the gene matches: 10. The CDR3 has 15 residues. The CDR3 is CASNQGQGPWNEQFF. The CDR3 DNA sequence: TGTGCCAGCAACCAGGGACAGGGGCCCTGGAATGAGCAGTTCTTC. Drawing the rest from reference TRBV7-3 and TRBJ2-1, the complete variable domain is GAGVSQTPSNKVTEKGKYVELRCDPISGHTALYWYRQSLGQGPEFLIYFQGTGAADDSGLPNDRFFAVRPEGSVSTLKIQRTERGDSAVYLCASNQGQGPWNEQFFGPGTRLTVL.

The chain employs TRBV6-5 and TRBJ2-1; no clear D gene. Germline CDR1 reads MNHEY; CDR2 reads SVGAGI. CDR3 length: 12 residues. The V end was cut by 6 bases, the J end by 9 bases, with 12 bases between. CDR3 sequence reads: CASRNLRGEQFF. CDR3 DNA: TGTGCCAGCAGAAACTTAAGAGGTGAGCAGTTCTTC.

CDR3 region: CASSLGQGAYGNTIYF. Written as DNA, the CDR3 is TGTGCCAGCAGCTTGGGACAGGGGGCATACGGAAACACCATATATTTT. V gene TRBV11-2 combines with J gene TRBJ1-3; 12 bases line up with TRBD1. Germline trimming cut 3 bases from V and 4 bases from J; bases unmatched to any gene: 4. The germline gives CDR1 SGHAT, CDR2 FQNNGV. CDR3 length equals 16 residues. Full variable domain (rest looked up from reference TRBV11-2 and TRBJ1-3): EAGVAQSPRYKIIEKRQSVAFWCNPISGHATLYWYQQILGQGPKLLIQFQNNGVVDDSQLPKDRFSAERLKGVDSTLKIQPAKLEDSAVYLCASSLGQGAYGNTIYFGEGSWLTVV.

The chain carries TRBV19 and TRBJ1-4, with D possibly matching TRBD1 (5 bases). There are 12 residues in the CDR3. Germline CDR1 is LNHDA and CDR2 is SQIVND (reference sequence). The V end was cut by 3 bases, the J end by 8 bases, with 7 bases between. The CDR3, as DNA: TGTGCCAGTAGTATTCAGGGAGAAAAACTGTTTTTT. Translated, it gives CASSIQGEKLFF.

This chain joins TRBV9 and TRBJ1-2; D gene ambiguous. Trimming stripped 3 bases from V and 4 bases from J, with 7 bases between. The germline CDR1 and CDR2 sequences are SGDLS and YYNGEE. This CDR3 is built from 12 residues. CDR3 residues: CASSAGPYGYTF. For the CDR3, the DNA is TGTGCCAGCAGCGCTGGCCCCTATGGCTACACCTTC.

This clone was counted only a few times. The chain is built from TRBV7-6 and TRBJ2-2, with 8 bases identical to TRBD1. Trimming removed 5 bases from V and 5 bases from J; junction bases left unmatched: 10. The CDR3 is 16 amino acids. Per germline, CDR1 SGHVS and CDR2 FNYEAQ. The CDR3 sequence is CASSLYGTGLTGELFF. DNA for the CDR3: TGTGCCAGCAGCCTCTACGGGACAGGTTTAACCGGGGAGCTGTTTTTT.

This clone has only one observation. The CDR3 spells CAWSHWRGAGSQYF. In DNA form, the CDR3 reads TGTGCCTGGAGTCATTGGCGGGGGGCAGGGTCGCAGTATTTT. V gene TRBV30 combines with J gene TRBJ2-3, with 8 bases identical to TRBD2. V trimming: 2 bases; J trimming: 10 bases; junction bases outside the gene matches: 11. This CDR3 has 14 amino acids. The germline gives CDR1 GTSNPN, CDR2 SVGIG (reference sequence).

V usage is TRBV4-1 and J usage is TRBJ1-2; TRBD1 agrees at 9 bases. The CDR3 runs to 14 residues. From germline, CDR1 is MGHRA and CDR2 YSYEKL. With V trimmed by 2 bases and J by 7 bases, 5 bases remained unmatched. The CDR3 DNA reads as TGCGCCAGCAGCCAATGGACAGGGGAGCGTGGCTACACCTTC. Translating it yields CASSQWTGERGYTF.

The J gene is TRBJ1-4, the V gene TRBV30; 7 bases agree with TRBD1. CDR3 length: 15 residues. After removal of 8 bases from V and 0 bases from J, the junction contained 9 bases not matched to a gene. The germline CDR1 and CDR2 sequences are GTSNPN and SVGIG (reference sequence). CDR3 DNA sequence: TGTGCCGGTGCCGGGACAGTTGCAACTAATGAAAAACTGTTTTTT. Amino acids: CAGAGTVATNEKLFF.

CDR3 nucleotides: TGCAGCGTTGAAGACGGAGAAGGCCTCCACGAGCAGTACTTC. This codes for CSVEDGEGLHEQYF. This chain links TRBV29-1 with TRBJ2-7, with D uncertain. Trimming stripped 0 bases from V and 5 bases from J, with 14 bases between. The CDR3 sequence is 14 residues long. Germline CDR1 and CDR2: SQVTM and ANQGSEA.

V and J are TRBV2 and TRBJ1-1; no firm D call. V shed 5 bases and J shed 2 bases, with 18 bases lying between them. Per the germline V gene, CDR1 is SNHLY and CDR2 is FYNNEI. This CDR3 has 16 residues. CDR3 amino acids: CASSRPSSPTNTEAFF. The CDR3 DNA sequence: TGTGCCAGCAGTAGACCTTCGTCCCCGACTAACACTGAAGCTTTCTTT. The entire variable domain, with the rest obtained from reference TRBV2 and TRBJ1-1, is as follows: EPEVTQTPSHQVTQMGQEVILRCVPISNHLYFYWYRQILGQKVEFLVSFYNNEISEKSEIFDDQFSVERPDGSNFTLKIRSTKLEDSAMYFCASSRPSSPTNTEAFFGQGTRLTVV.

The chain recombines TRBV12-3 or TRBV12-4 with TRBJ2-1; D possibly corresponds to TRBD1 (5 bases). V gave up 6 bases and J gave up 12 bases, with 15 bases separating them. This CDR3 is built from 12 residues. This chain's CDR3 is CASSPTELGQFF. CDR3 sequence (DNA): TGTGCCAGCAGCCCGACAGAGTTAGGGCAGTTCTTC.

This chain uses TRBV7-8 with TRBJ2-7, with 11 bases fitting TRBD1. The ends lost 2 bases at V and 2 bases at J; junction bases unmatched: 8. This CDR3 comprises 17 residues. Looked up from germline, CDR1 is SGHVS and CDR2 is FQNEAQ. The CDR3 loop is CASSLSAGTGGTYEQYF. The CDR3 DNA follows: TGTGCCAGCAGCTTAAGTGCCGGGACAGGGGGAACCTACGAGCAGTACTTC. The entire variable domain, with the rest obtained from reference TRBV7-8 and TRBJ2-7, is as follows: GAGVSQSPRYKVAKRGQDVALRCDPISGHVSLFWYQQALGQGPEFLTYFQNEAQLDKSGLPSDRFFAERPEGSVSTLKIQRTQQEDSAVYLCASSLSAGTGGTYEQYFGPGTRLTVT.

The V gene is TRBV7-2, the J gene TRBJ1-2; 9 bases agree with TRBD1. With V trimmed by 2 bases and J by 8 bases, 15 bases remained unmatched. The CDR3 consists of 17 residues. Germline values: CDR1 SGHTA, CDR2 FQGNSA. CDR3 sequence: CASSLLGTGQASSGYTF. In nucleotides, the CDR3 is TGTGCCAGCAGCTTACTAGGGACAGGGCAAGCTTCGAGCGGCTACACCTTC. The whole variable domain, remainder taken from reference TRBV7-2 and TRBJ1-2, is GAGVSQSPSNKVTEKGKDVELRCDPISGHTALYWYRQSLGQGLEFLIYFQGNSAPDKSGLPSDRFSAERTGGSVSTLTIQRTQQEDSAVYLCASSLLGTGQASSGYTFGSGTRLTVV.

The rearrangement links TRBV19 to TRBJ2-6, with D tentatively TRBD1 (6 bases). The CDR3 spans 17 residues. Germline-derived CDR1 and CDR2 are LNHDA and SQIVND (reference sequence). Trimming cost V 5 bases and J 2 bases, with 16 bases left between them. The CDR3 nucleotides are TGTGCCAGTAGTCCAAGACAGGAGAAGCCTGGGGCCAACGTCCTGACTTTC. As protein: CASSPRQEKPGANVLTF.

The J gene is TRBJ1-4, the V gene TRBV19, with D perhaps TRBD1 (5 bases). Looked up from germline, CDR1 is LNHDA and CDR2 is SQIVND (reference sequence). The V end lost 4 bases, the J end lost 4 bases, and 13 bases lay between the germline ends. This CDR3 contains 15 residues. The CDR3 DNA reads TGTGCCAGTAGTAGTACAGGCATCCTTAATGAAAAACTGTTTTTT. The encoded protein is CASSSTGILNEKLFF.

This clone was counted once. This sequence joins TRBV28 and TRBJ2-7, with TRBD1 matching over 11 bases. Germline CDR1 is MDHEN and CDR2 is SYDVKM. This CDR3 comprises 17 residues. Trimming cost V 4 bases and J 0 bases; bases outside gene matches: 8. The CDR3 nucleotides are TGTGCCAGCAGTTCTCCACAGGGACAGGGGGACTCCTACGAGCAGTACTTC. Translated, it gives CASSSPQGQGDSYEQYF. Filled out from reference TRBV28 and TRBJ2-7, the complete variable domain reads DVKVTQSSRYLVKRTGEKVFLECVQDMDHENMFWYRQDPGLGLRLIYFSYDVKMKEKGDIPEGYSVSREKKERFSLILESASTNQTSMYLCASSSPQGQGDSYEQYFGPGTRLTVT.

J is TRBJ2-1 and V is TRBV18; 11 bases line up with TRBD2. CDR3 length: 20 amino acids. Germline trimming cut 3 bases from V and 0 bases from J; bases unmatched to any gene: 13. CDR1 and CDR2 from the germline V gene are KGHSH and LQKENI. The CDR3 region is CASSPGEYGLAGHSYNEQFF. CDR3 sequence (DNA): TGTGCCAGCTCACCGGGTGAGTATGGACTAGCGGGCCACTCCTACAATGAGCAGTTCTTC. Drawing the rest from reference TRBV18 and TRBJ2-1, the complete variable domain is NAGVMQNPRHLVRRRGQEARLRCSPMKGHSHVYWYRQLPEEGLKFMVYLQKENIIDESGMPKERFSAEFPKEGPSILRIQQVVRGDSAAYFCASSPGEYGLAGHSYNEQFFGPGTRLTVL.

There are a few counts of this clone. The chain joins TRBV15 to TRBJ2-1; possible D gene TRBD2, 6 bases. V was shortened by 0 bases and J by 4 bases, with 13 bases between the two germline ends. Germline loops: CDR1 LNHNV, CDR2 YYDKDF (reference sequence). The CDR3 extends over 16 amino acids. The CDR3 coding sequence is TGTGCCACCAGCAGAGATCAGAGACTAGTTTACAATGAGCAGTTCTTC. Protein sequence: CATSRDQRLVYNEQFF.

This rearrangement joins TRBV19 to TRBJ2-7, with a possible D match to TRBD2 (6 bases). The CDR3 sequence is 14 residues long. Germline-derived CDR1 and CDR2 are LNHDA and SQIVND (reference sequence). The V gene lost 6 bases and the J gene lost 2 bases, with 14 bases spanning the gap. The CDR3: CASSAGGGPYEQYF. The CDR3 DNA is TGTGCCAGTAGCGCCGGGGGTGGGCCCTACGAGCAGTACTTC.

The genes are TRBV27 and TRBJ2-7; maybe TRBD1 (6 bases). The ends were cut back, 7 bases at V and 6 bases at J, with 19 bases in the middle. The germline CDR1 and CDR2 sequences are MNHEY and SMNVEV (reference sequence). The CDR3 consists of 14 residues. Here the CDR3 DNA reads TGTGCCAGCAACCCGTCTCCCATCAGGGGCGAGCAGTACTTC. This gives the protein CASNPSPIRGEQYF.

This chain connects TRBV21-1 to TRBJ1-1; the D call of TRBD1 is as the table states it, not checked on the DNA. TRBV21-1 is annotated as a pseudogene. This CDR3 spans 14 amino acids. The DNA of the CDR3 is TGTGCCAGCAACGACAGGGGGCCGGACACTGAAGCTTTCTTT. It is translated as CASNDRGPDTEAFF.

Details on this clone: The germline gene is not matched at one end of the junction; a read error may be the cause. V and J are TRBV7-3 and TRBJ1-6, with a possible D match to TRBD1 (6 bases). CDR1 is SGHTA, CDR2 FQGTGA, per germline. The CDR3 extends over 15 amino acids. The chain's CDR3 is CASSLRGGGNSPLHF. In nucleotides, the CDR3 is TGTGCCAGCAGTTTAAGAGGGGGTGGGAATTCACCCCTCCACTTT.

The CDR3 DNA follows: TGTGCCAGCAGCTTGACAGGGGGCGCGTCAACCATATATTTT. It codes for CASSLTGGASTIYF. V gene TRBV7-9 combines with J gene TRBJ1-3; 10 bases match TRBD1. The CDR3 runs to 14 residues. CDR1 and CDR2 (germline): SEHNR, FQNEAQ (reference sequence). J lost 10 bases, V lost 3 bases, and 6 bases had no gene match.

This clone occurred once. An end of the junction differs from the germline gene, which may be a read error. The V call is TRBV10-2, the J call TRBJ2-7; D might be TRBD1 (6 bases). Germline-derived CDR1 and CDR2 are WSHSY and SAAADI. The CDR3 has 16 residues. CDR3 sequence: CASSDSLAGANGGQDF. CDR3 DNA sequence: TGCGCCAGCAGTGACAGTTTGGCAGGGGCTAATGGGGGTCAGGACTTC.